This entry features one TCR beta chain sequence. Its cognate antigen is unknown. The record originates from a study of cytomegalovirus exposure and HLA in healthy donors. V lost 1 base, J lost 5 bases, and 3 bases lay in between. Germline V CDR1 and CDR2: MGHRA, YSYEKL. The CDR3 runs 12 residues. Findings and limits, study-wide: It was confirmed in vitro that three of the CMV-associated chains were specific for CMV antigens.

Primers: 60 Vbeta forward and 13 Jbeta reverse. Assay used: immunoSEQ multiplex PCR; TCRdb lists only in-frame clones, some missing. The table records 150,000 to 200,000 clones, approximately 71% of them present only once. Sequencing was performed on PBMCs. The genes are TRBV4-1 and TRBJ2-1, with no clear D. This clonotype originated in a woman in her 40s in good health and CMV-seropositive. CDR3 bases: TGCGCCAGCAGCCAAGCAAACAATGAGCAGTTCTTC. It translates to CASSQANNEQFF.